This T cell receptor (beta chain) stems from a study of Graves' ophthalmopathy and Graves' hyperthyroidism. Study at large: Blood was drawn at initial diagnosis, before any treatment. Study results and caveats: A 13-signature model separated ophthalmopathy from stable hyperthyroidism, reaching around 90% sensitivity and approximately 81% specificity cross-validated.

The CDR3 is made up of 12 amino acids. V was shortened by 3 bases and J by 3 bases, with 6 bases between the two germline ends. Germline loops: CDR1 MGHDK, CDR2 SYGVNS. This clonotype was detected ten times or more. Its antigen is as yet unknown. Investigators amplified TCR beta CDR3 regions from RNA transcripts. RT-PCR with HTBI primers came first, then second-round multiplex PCR. One entry per CDR3 protein, called by TCRdb with MiXCR from the multiplex PCR reads. Among about 740,000 distinct CDR3 sequences listed, roughly 40% were seen once. Establishment of the diagnosis relied upon clinical symptoms, serum thyroxine, TRAb, thyroid ultrasound and orbital computed tomography. From fresh peripheral blood, roughly 9.3 ml in volume, the PBMCs were obtained.

The V call is TRBV25-1, the J call TRBJ2-7; D is undetermined. The sequenced sample consisted of peripheral blood. The clonotype originates from an adult man with Graves' ophthalmopathy. The CDR3 coding sequence is TGTGCCAGCAGTGATAGTGTCTACGAGCAGTACTTC. Protein: CASSDSVYEQYF.